A selection of T cell receptor beta chains follows, all from one sample in a study of blood T cell repertoires in COVID-19. Sequencing was performed with immunoSEQ multiplex PCR; in TCRdb, only in-frame clones are kept and a portion is missing. The sample includes some 250,000 clones, around 83% of them seen just once. The specimen sequenced was peripheral blood. The receptors originated from a man aged 80 or over with acute or convalescent COVID-19. Both conserved end residues are part of each CDR3. D genes are given only for firm matches. Size values are once, few and many counts, or a class for expanded clones, and some rows have none.

>-|-|TRBV6-5|TRBJ1-2
CASSPSGIYGYTF
TGTGCCAGCAGTCCTTCGGGGATCTATGGCTACACCTTC
>-|TRBD2|TRBV10-1|TRBJ2-2
CASSESKAGTGELFF
TGCGCCAGCAGTGAGTCGAAAGCGGGAACCGGGGAGCTGTTTTTT
>-|-|TRBV5-1|TRBJ2-2
CASSLGGTEPGELFF
TGCGCCAGCAGCTTGGGCGGGACAGAACCCGGGGAGCTGTTTTTT
>-|TRBD1|TRBV2|TRBJ2-2
CASRAGQGSTGELFF
TGTGCCAGCAGGGCGGGACAGGGTAGCACCGGGGAGCTGTTTTTT
>-|-|TRBV2|TRBJ1-2
CASKKPVEPSYGYTF
TGTGCCAGCAAAAAGCCGGTTGAGCCAAGCTATGGCTACACCTTC
>-|TRBD1|TRBV18|TRBJ1-1
CASSPIQGTNTEAFF
TGTGCCAGCTCACCAATACAGGGGACTAACACTGAAGCTTTCTTT
>-|TRBD1|TRBV7-8|TRBJ1-6
CASSLAQGGEDLHF
TGTGCCAGCAGCTTAGCACAGGGGGGTGAGGACCTCCACTTT
>-|TRBD2|TRBV28|TRBJ2-1
CASRTSGAYNEQFF
TGTGCCAGCAGGACTAGCGGGGCCTACAATGAGCAGTTCTTC
>-|-|TRBV10-3|TRBJ2-3
CAISVRTASTDTQYF
TGTGCCATCAGTGTTCGGACAGCTAGCACAGATACGCAGTATTTT
>-|-|TRBV2|TRBJ1-3
CASSLSGSSGNTIYF
TGTGCCAGCAGCCTTTCCGGGAGTTCTGGAAACACCATATATTTT
>-|-|TRBV5-1|TRBJ1-2
CASSGGGLDIGYTF
TGCGCCAGCAGCGGAGGAGGGCTAGACATAGGCTACACCTTC
>once|-|TRBV5-8|TRBJ2-7
CASSLVVLQGSLSEQYF
TGTGCCAGCAGCTTGGTTGTCCTACAGGGTAGTCTCTCCGAGCAGTACTTC
>once|TRBD2|TRBV10-3|TRBJ2-3
CAISRLAGALPSTDTQYF
TGTGCCATCAGTCGACTAGCGGGGGCCCTCCCTAGCACAGATACGCAGTATTTT
>-|TRBD1|TRBV4-1|TRBJ2-6
CASSQRTGAPLSGANVLTF
TGCGCCAGCAGCCAACGGACAGGGGCCCCTTTAAGTGGGGCCAACGTCCTGACTTTC
>once|TRBD1|TRBV18|TRBJ2-5
CASSPGTGPKETQYF
TGTGCCAGCTCGCCCGGGACAGGGCCGAAAGAGACCCAGTACTTC
>-|-|TRBV27|TRBJ1-4
CASSRTGPSEKLFF
TGTGCCAGCAGTCGTACAGGTCCTAGTGAAAAACTGTTTTTT
>-|-|TRBV19|TRBJ2-4
CASSRALAKNIQYF
TGTGCCAGTAGTAGAGCCCTAGCCAAAAACATTCAGTACTTC
>-|TRBD1|TRBV5-1|TRBJ2-5
CASSLTGGRETQYF
TGCGCCAGCAGCTTGACAGGGGGCCGTGAGACCCAGTACTTC
>-|TRBD2|TRBV5-4|TRBJ2-3
CASSLGLAGADTQYF
TGTGCCAGCAGCTTAGGACTAGCGGGAGCAGATACGCAGTATTTT
>-|-|TRBV9|TRBJ2-1
CASSVAWSIGDEQFF
TGTGCCAGCAGCGTAGCCTGGTCGATAGGGGATGAGCAGTTCTTC
>-|TRBD1|TRBV5-4|TRBJ1-4
CASSRSTGATNEKLFF
TGTGCCAGCAGCAGAAGTACAGGGGCAACTAATGAAAAACTGTTTTTT
>-|-|TRBV4-1|TRBJ2-4
CASSQMGLAKNIQYF
TGCGCCAGCAGCCAAATGGGCCTAGCCAAAAACATTCAGTACTTC
>-|-|TRBV5-1|TRBJ2-5
CASSHPGNQETQYF
TGCGCCAGCAGCCATCCAGGGAATCAAGAGACCCAGTACTTC
>few|TRBD1|TRBV4-1|TRBJ1-2
CASSQTGGYGYTF
TGCGCCAGCAGCCAGACAGGGGGCTATGGCTACACCTTC
>-|TRBD1|TRBV9|TRBJ2-7
CASTQGDIPYEQYF
TGTGCCAGCACCCAGGGGGACATCCCTTACGAGCAGTACTTC
>-|-|TRBV24-1|TRBJ2-2
CATSGGGGTNTGELFF
TGTGCCACCAGTGGCGGTGGGGGCACGAACACCGGGGAGCTGTTTTTT
>-|-|TRBV30|TRBJ2-1
CAWSGTGSSYNEQFF
TGTGCCTGGAGTGGTACAGGGAGCTCCTACAATGAGCAGTTCTTC
>-|TRBD1|TRBV28|TRBJ1-2
CASSLTGTAYGYTF
TGTGCCAGCAGTTTAACTGGGACAGCCTATGGCTACACCTTC
>-|-|TRBV27|TRBJ2-3
CASSFWGVPDTQYF
TGTGCCAGCAGTTTTTGGGGAGTCCCAGATACGCAGTATTTT
>-|-|TRBV2|TRBJ1-6
CASTGGRGHNSPLHF
TGTGCCAGCACGGGGGGTCGAGGCCATAATTCACCCCTCCACTTT
>-|TRBD2|TRBV19|TRBJ2-2
CASRGAGRGGELFF
TGTGCCAGTAGAGGAGCGGGACGGGGCGGGGAGCTGTTTTTT
>-|-|TRBV7-9|TRBJ1-6
CASQGSYNSPLHF
TGTGCCAGCCAGGGGTCCTATAATTCACCCCTCCACTTT
>-|-|TRBV27|TRBJ2-5
CASSPFGALETQYF
TGTGCCAGCAGTCCCTTCGGAGCGCTAGAGACCCAGTACTTC